This T cell receptor beta chain was recorded in a study of blood T cell repertoires in COVID-19. On the study more broadly: T cells, B-cell-depleted T cells, or PBMCs provided the cDNA or gDNA that served as material.

Produced via immunoSEQ multiplex PCR; TCRdb's table is partial and in-frame only. Of about 200,000 clones in the sample, around 81% are singletons; the top ten hold 0.9% to 0.95%. This CDR3 comprises 11 residues. V lost 7 bases and J lost 4, with 8 bases in between. CDR1 is SGHRS, CDR2 YFSETQ, per germline. The sequence came from a man aged 55 to 70 with COVID-19, enrolled during active disease. The chain joins TRBV5-1 to TRBJ1-1; unclear D gene. Sequenced: peripheral blood. The CDR3 DNA follows: TGCGCCAGCCCCGGTGGCACTGAAGCTTTCTTT. Translated: CASPGGTEAFF.